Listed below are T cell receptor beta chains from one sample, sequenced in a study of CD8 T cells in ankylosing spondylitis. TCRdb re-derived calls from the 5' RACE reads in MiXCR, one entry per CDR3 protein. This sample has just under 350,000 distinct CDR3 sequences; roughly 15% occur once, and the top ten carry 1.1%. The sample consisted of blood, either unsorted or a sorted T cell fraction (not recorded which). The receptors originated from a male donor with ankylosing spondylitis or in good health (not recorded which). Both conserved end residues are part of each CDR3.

CDR3aa: CSVVPGSGEQFF; v_gene: TRBV29-1
CDR3aa: CASSSSYSGGASNQPQHF; v_gene: TRBV11-1
CDR3aa: CARSQVQGNTEAFF; v_gene: TRBV3-1
CDR3aa: CASSIRDRGDQPQHF; v_gene: TRBV19
CDR3aa: CAFCLREGLGGGVEQFF; v_gene: TRBV12-3/TRBV12-4
CDR3aa: CSAPRDRGYEQYF; v_gene: TRBV20-1
CDR3aa: CASRRSSGGFSYNEQFF; v_gene: TRBV3-1
CDR3aa: CASSYSNRDRWTGELFF; v_gene: TRBV6-9
CDR3aa: CSAVPWAGETTQETQYF; v_gene: TRBV20-1
CDR3aa: CASTRTGPYEQYF; v_gene: TRBV12-3/TRBV12-4
CDR3aa: CASSIVVGGTYGYTF; v_gene: TRBV19
CDR3aa: CASSSGGVRHEKLFF; v_gene: TRBV5-1
CDR3aa: CASSSQPGGITDTQYF; v_gene: TRBV5-5
CDR3aa: CSARDLGTHTEAFF; v_gene: TRBV20-1
CDR3aa: CASSDPMNTEAFF; v_gene: TRBV10-1
CDR3aa: CASSPGQGGFYEQYF; v_gene: TRBV5-1
CDR3aa: CASSFRRLETDEQFF; v_gene: TRBV5-6
CDR3aa: CASSLGHRNQPQHF; v_gene: TRBV12-3/TRBV12-4
CDR3aa: CASSHNWAEQFF; v_gene: TRBV4-1
CDR3aa: CASSRSGQGPYEQYF; v_gene: TRBV4-1
CDR3aa: CASSVDSGGWAPLHF; v_gene: TRBV9
CDR3aa: CASSPTANQPQHF; v_gene: TRBV28
CDR3aa: CASSLACCGYNEQFF; v_gene: TRBV7-2
CDR3aa: CSARLAGAKGTGELFF; v_gene: TRBV20-1
CDR3aa: CASSFASAWGELFF; v_gene: TRBV28
CDR3aa: CSARGGSAYTDTQYF; v_gene: TRBV20-1
CDR3aa: CASSQGTGGNYGYTF; v_gene: TRBV3-1
CDR3aa: CASSQVTDNYGYTF; v_gene: TRBV4-1
CDR3aa: CSARAPFGTEAFF; v_gene: TRBV20-1
CDR3aa: CSATGGENQETQYF; v_gene: TRBV20-1
CDR3aa: CSVSGLASYEQYF; v_gene: TRBV29-1
CDR3aa: CASSLVGIGETQYF; v_gene: TRBV5-1
CDR3aa: CAISGDRLRTEAFF; v_gene: TRBV10-3
CDR3aa: CASGATAPFMQGYTF; v_gene: TRBV5-1
CDR3aa: CASSRRPTSGILGDEQFF; v_gene: TRBV3-1
CDR3aa: CSAWGGTDTQYF; v_gene: TRBV20-1
CDR3aa: CASSRWVRQPQHF; v_gene: TRBV19
CDR3aa: CATSRDSGRADIQYF; v_gene: TRBV15
CDR3aa: CSAAGQGYNEQFF; v_gene: TRBV29-1
CDR3aa: CAWSKAVSNQPQHF; v_gene: TRBV30
CDR3aa: CASSPGPGANVLTF; v_gene: TRBV5-1
CDR3aa: CASSTRTGQNQPQHF; v_gene: TRBV6-2/TRBV6-3
CDR3aa: CASSLWSSGRTSYNEQFF; v_gene: TRBV5-5
CDR3aa: CASSQETRLATDTQYF; v_gene: TRBV4-1
CDR3aa: CASSQEVRDWEKLFF; v_gene: TRBV4-2
CDR3aa: CSVGLAGVSYEQYF; v_gene: TRBV29-1
CDR3aa: CASSLFAGKLFF; v_gene: TRBV7-6
CDR3aa: CSARAGEGEKLFF; v_gene: TRBV20-1
CDR3aa: CASNPTFGGGSYNEQFF; v_gene: TRBV5-1
CDR3aa: CASRSRGGSGQETQYF; v_gene: TRBV27
CDR3aa: CASSSGTSYPQYF; v_gene: TRBV12-3/TRBV12-4
CDR3aa: CASSPTGAHQPQHF; v_gene: TRBV7-8
CDR3aa: CATSPYLIDTPDTQYF; v_gene: TRBV15
CDR3aa: CASSLVGGFDTEAFF; v_gene: TRBV5-1
CDR3aa: CASSLAGTGMGTEAFF; v_gene: TRBV7-8
CDR3aa: CASSLRSLQKETQYF; v_gene: TRBV5-4
CDR3aa: CASGAPYGYTF; v_gene: TRBV5-4